This TCR beta chain was captured by sequencing in a study of T cells in Graves' hyperthyroidism and ophthalmopathy (dated by TCRdb to about 2019). Describing the broader study: Peripheral blood samples were taken at the time of initial diagnosis, prior to any treatment. To identify TCR V-J signatures that set the groups apart, the researchers used a discovery cohort of about a hundred patients, made up of roughly 45 with Graves' ophthalmopathy and approximately 57 with stable Graves' hyperthyroidism. An independent validation cohort of fewer than 20 hyperthyroidism patients and approximately 16 patients who later progressed to ophthalmopathy tested prospective prediction of ophthalmopathy. For training and testing, the 100 or so patients in the discovery cohort were randomly divided in a 7:3 ratio. Thyroid tissue and blood T-cell repertoires from more than five Graves' hyperthyroidism patients were also compared in the study. After sampling, hyperthyroidism patients received methimazole starting at 30 mg daily, and ophthalmopathy patients received high-dose intravenous methylprednisolone. The paper describes TCR Vbeta CDR3 sequencing of about 140 peripheral blood samples, made up of 43 ophthalmopathy patients, around 78 hyperthyroidism patients and roughly 17 progressor patients.

This clonotype has only a few counts. Its specific antigen is unknown. Base quality data are lacking; no much larger clone is found one base away. A patient counted as having stable Graves' hyperthyroidism if no progression to ophthalmopathy occurred over 18 months of follow-up. The hyperthyroidism patients were between 18 and 65 years old and newly diagnosed, with a disease duration of less than 2 months. Patients with uncontrolled infections, other autoimmune diseases, pregnancy or lactation were excluded. Diagnoses were established on the basis of clinical symptoms, serum thyroxine and TRAb, thyroid ultrasound, and orbital computed tomography. PBMCs were separated from roughly 10 ml of fresh peripheral blood using Ficoll-Paque density gradient centrifugation. Total RNA was extracted with Trizol reagent, and quality was checked on an Agilent 2100 Bioanalyzer. Reading from cysteine to phenylalanine, the CDR3 counts 11 amino acids. Just the 33-base CDR3 DNA is kept, in frame starting at base 1. In the germline V gene, CDR1 corresponds to ENHRY and CDR2 to SYGVKD. V sheds 9 bases and J sheds 6 bases, leaving 10 bases between their ends.

The TCR beta CDR3 regions were amplified from RNA transcripts. The first round of RT-PCR for the TCR CDR3 was performed with the HTBI primer set and the Qiagen OneStep RT-PCR kit. Libraries were constructed in a second round of multiplex PCR, after which size selection and purification were performed. Paired-end sequencing of the libraries was performed with 100 bp reads on an Illumina HiSeq2000. In the original analysis: SOAPnuke was used to process the raw data, throwing out any read that contained adapters or uncalled bases, had a mean Phred below 15, or lacked an exact constant-primer or identifier match. COPE v1.2.5 was used to merge high-quality paired reads, and clonotypes were defined as unique nucleotide sequences. Clonotypes were aligned to IMGT TRBV, TRBD and TRBJ reference segments using MiTCR v1.1. The analysis included only V-J combinations with a frequency above 0.0001, which together covered roughly 99% of the repertoires. The TCS score was defined as F50 (clonal expansion) divided by E x V (chaos), with BLOSUM62-based TCRdist calculated between CDR3 peptides within each V-J. Welch's t-statistics and random forest reduced roughly 530 V-J features to roughly 13, which were used in a naive Bayes classifier (R e1071). The raw public reads went through TCRdb reprocessing: fastp at Q25, MiXCR clone calling, in-frame beta chains kept. Each CDR3 protein appears once, grouped with its most common genes and DNA. The authors' filters were not applied to this entry. The sample records roughly 660,000 distinct CDR3 sequences, roughly 17% of which are singletons. The ten most abundant clones make up 15% to 18% of the sample.

Broader findings and caveats from the paper: Blood samples also contained most of the expanded thyroid clonotypes (frequency above 0.001), which suggests that blood repertoires may reflect thyroid immune responses. Sample size was not statistically predetermined, and blinding of investigators to group allocation was not performed. In validation, the model predicted progression to ophthalmopathy a median of about 6 months before onset, with roughly 70% sensitivity and about 72% specificity. Ophthalmopathy was separated from stable hyperthyroidism by a 13 V-J signature model, with around 90% sensitivity and about 81% specificity obtained in cross-validation and 80%/75% obtained in testing.

The sequence was collected from a man in his fifties with Graves' hyperthyroidism. The specimen was blood. The chain is assembled from TRBV10-3 and TRBJ2-3; the D element might be TRBD1 or TRBD2, as each aligns at 5 bases. The nucleotides are TGTGCCATTAGGGACGTCGATACGCAGTATTTT. It translates as CAIRDVDTQYF.